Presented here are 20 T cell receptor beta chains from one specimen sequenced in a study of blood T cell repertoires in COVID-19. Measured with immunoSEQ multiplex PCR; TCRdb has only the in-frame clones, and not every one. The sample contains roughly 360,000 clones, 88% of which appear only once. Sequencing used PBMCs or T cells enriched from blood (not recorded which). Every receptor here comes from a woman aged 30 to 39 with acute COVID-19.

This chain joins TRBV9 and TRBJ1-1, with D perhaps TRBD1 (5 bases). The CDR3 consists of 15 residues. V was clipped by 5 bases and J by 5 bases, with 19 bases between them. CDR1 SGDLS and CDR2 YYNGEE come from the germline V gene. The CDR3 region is CASSPSGARGTEAFF. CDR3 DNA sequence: TGTGCCAGCAGTCCATCGGGAGCGAGGGGAACTGAAGCTTTCTTT.

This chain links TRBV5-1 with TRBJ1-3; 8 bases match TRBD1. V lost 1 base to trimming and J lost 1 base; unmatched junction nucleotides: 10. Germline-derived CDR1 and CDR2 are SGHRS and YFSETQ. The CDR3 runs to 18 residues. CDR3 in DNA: TGCGCCAGCAGCTTGATGGGAGGACAGGGACTTTCTGGAAACACCATATATTTT. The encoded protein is CASSLMGGQGLSGNTIYF.

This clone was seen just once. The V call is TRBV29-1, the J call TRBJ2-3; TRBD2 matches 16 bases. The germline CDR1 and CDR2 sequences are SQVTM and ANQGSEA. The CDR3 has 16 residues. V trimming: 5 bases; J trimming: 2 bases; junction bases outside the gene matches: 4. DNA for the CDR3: TGCAGCGTTCCGGGACTAGCGGGGGGGTACACAGATACGCAGTATTTT. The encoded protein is CSVPGLAGGYTDTQYF.

CDR3 sequence: CASSFPGYNEQFF. In nucleotides, the CDR3 is TGTGCCAGCAGCTTCCCCGGTTACAATGAGCAGTTCTTC. The rearrangement links TRBV7-9 to TRBJ2-1, with D unclear. Germline values: CDR1 SEHNR, CDR2 FQNEAQ (reference sequence). This CDR3 has 13 amino acids. Trimming shortened V by 3 bases and J by 4 bases, and 7 bases separated the two germline ends.

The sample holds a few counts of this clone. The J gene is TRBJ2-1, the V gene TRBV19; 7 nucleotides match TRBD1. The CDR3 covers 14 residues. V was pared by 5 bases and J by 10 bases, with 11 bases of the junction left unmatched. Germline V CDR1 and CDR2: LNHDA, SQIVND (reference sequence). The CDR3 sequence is CASSLSPTGYEQFF. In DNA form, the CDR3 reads TGTGCCAGTAGTCTCTCTCCGACAGGGTACGAGCAGTTCTTC. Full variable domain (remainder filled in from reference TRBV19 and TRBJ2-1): DGGITQSPKYLFRKEGQNVTLSCEQNLNHDAMYWYRQDPGQGLRLIYYSQIVNDFQKGDIAEGYSVSREKKESFPLTVTSAQKNPTAFYLCASSLSPTGYEQFFGPGTRLTVL.

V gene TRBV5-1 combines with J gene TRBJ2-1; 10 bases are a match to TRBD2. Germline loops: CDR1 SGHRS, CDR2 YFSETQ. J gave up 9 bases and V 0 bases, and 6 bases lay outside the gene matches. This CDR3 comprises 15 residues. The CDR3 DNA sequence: TGCGCCAGCAGCTTGGAAGCGGGGGGGTTCAGTGAGCAGTTCTTC. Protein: CASSLEAGGFSEQFF.

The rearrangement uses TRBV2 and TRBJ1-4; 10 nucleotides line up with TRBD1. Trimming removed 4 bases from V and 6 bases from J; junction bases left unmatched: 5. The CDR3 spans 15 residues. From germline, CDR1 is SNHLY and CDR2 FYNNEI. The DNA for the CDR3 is TGTGCCAGCAGTGGAGGCGGGACAGGGGATGAAAAACTGTTTTTT. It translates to CASSGGGTGDEKLFF.

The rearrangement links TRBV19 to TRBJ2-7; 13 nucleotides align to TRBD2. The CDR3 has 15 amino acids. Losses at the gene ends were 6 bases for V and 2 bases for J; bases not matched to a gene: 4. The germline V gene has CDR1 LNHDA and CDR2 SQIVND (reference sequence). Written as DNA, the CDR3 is TGTGCCAGTAGGACCGGGACTAGCGGGGCCTACGAGCAGTACTTC. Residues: CASRTGTSGAYEQYF.

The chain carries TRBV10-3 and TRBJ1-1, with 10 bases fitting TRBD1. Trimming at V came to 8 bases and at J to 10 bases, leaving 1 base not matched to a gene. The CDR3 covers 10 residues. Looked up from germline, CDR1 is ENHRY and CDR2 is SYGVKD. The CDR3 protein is CAIGQGVAFF. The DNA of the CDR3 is TGTGCCATCGGACAGGGGGTAGCTTTCTTT.

The CDR3: CASSAGTGHNEQFF. The DNA for the CDR3 is TGTGCCAGCAGCGCCGGGACAGGACACAATGAGCAGTTCTTC. The V call is TRBV13, the J call TRBJ2-1; 8 nucleotides align to TRBD1. CDR3 length: 14 residues. Germline trimming cut 5 bases from V and 5 bases from J; bases unmatched to any gene: 5. Germline-derived CDR1 and CDR2 are PRHDT and FYEKMQ (reference sequence).

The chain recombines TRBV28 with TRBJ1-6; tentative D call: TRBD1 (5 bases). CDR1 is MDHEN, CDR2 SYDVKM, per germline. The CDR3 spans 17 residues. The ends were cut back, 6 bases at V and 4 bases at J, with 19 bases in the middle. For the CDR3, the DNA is TGTGCCAGCAGCGTTAATTTGGCAGGGAAGTATAATTCACCCCTCCACTTT. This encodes CASSVNLAGKYNSPLHF.

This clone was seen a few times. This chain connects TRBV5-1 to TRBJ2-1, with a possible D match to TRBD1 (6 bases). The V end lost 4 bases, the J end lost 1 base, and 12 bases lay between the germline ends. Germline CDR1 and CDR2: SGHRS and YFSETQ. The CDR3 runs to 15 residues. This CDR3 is CASSREGGSYNEQFF. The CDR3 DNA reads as TGCGCCAGCAGCCGCGAAGGGGGATCCTACAATGAGCAGTTCTTC.

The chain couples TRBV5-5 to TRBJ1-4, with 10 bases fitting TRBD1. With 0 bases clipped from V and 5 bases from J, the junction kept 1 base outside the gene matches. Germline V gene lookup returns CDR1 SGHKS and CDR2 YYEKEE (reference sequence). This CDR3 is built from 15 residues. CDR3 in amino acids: CASSLGQGANEKLFF. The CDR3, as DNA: TGTGCCAGCAGCTTGGGACAGGGGGCAAATGAAAAACTGTTTTTT.

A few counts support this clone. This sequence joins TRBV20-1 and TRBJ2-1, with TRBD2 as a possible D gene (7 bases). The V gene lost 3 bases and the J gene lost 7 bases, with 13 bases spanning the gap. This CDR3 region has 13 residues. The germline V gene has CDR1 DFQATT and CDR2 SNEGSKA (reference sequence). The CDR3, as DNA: TGCAGTGCTAGTCCGGGGGGCATTAATGAGCAGTTCTTC. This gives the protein CSASPGGINEQFF.

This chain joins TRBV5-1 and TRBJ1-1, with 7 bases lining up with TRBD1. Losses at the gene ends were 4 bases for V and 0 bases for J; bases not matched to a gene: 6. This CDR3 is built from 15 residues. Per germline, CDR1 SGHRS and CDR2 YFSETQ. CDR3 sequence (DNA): TGCGCCAGCAGCACCCGACAGGGCGTGAACACTGAAGCTTTCTTT. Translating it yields CASSTRQGVNTEAFF. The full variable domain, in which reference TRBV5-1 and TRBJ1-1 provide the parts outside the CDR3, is KAGVTQTPRYLIKTRGQQVTLSCSPISGHRSVSWYQQTPGQGLQFLFEYFSETQRNKGNFPGRFSGRQFSNSRSEMNVSTLELGDSALYLCASSTRQGVNTEAFFGQGTRLTVV.

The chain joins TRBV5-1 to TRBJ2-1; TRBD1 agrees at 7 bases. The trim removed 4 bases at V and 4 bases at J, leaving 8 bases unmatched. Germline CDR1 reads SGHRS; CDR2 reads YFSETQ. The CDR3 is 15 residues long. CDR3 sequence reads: CASSPGTVGYNEQFF. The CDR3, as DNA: TGCGCCAGCAGCCCCGGGACAGTAGGGTACAATGAGCAGTTCTTC.

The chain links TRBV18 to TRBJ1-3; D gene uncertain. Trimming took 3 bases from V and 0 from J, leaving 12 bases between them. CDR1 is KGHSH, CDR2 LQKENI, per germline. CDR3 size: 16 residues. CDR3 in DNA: TGTGCCAGCTCACCCTATGCGAGTATCTCTGGAAACACCATATATTTT. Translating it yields CASSPYASISGNTIYF.

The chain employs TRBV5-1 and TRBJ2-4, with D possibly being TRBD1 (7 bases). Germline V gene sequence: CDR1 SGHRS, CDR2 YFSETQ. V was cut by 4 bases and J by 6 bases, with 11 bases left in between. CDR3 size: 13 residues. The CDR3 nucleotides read TGCGCCAGCAGCCCTCAGGGGGGAAACATTCAGTACTTC. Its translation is CASSPQGGNIQYF.

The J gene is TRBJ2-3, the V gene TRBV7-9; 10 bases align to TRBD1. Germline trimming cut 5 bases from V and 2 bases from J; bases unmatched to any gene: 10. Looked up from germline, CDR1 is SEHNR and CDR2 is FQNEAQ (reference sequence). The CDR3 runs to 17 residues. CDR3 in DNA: TGTGCCAGCAGCGCGGGACAGGGGTACCAAATCACAGATACGCAGTATTTT. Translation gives CASSAGQGYQITDTQYF. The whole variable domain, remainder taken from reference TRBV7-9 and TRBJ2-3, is DTGVSQNPRHKITKRGQNVTFRCDPISEHNRLYWYRQTLGQGPEFLTYFQNEAQLEKSRLLSDRFSAERPKGSFSTLEIQRTEQGDSAMYLCASSAGQGYQITDTQYFGPGTRLTVL.

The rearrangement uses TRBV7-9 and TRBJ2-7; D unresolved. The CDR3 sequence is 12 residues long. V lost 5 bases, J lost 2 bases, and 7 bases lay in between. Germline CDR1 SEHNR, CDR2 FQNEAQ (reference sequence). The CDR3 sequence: CASSLLAYEQYF. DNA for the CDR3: TGTGCCAGCAGCCTTTTAGCCTACGAGCAGTACTTC.